Included here is one T cell receptor (beta chain) sequence, with context. The sample belongs to a study of blood T cell repertoires in COVID-19. The CDR3 totals 14 residues. V lost 7 bases, J lost 9 bases, and 8 bases stayed unmatched. CDR1 and CDR2 from the germline V gene are SGHAT and FQNNGV. Profiling relied on immunoSEQ multiplex PCR, and the TCRdb table lists in-frame clones only, not all of them. The top ten hold about 1.7% of the sample, which has roughly 140,000 clones, approximately 86% seen once. This TCR was recovered from a man in his 70s with acute or convalescent COVID-19. The rearrangement uses TRBV11-2 and TRBJ1-6; 8 nucleotides agree with TRBD1. Sequencing was performed on peripheral blood. CDR3 nucleotide sequence: TGTGCCAGCACCATTGGACAGGGTATTTCACCCCTCCACTTT. Its protein product is CASTIGQGISPLHF.